This T cell receptor (beta chain) was captured by sequencing in a study of radiation and T cells in renal cell carcinoma. Libraries were prepared by immunoSEQ multiplex PCR; TCRdb keeps only in-frame clonotypes and omits some of them. Among about 95,000 clones, approximately 86% were seen once, and the ten largest hold approximately 8.4%. Losses at the gene ends were 6 bases for V and 4 bases for J; bases not matched to a gene: 9. The CDR3 is made up of 15 amino acids. CDR1 and CDR2 from the germline V gene are MNHEY and SMNVEV (reference sequence). The time point denotes: baseline pretreatment blood. As to treatment: 15 Gy SBRT to primary tumor, nephrectomy 4 weeks later. This renal cell carcinoma was of the clear cell type.

The rearrangement uses TRBV27 and TRBJ2-7, with 10 bases fitting TRBD2. The sequences come from blood, collected from a patient whose treatment included radiotherapy and nephrectomy. The clonotype was recovered from a middle-aged man with renal cell carcinoma. The CDR3 protein is CASRSTGTSEYEQYF. The DNA for the CDR3 is TGTGCCAGCAGAAGTACCGGGACTAGCGAGTACGAGCAGTACTTC.